The T cell receptor (beta chain) described here comes from a study of cytomegalovirus exposure and HLA in healthy donors. PCR used 60 Vbeta primers and 13 Jbeta primers. Assay: immunoSEQ multiplex PCR; the TCRdb copy retains only in-frame clones and omits some. The table records fewer than 90,000 clones, about 80% of them present only once. About this clone itself: Its antigen is unknown.

Study-wide results and caveats: Using the classifier, cytomegalovirus status was reportedly diagnosed with high specificity and sensitivity.

Trimming pared 6 bases from V and 4 bases from J, leaving 16 bases between. CDR3 length: 13 residues. Germline-derived CDR1 and CDR2 are GTSNPN and SVGIG (reference sequence). The rearrangement joins TRBV30 to TRBJ2-7; D possibly corresponds to TRBD1 (7 bases). This receptor was identified in a male donor in good health and CMV-seronegative. The material sequenced was PBMCs. The CDR3 nucleotides read TGTGCCTGTGCGACAGGGACTTTATACGAGCAGTACTTC. Protein: CACATGTLYEQYF. The entire variable domain, with the rest obtained from reference TRBV30 and TRBJ2-7, is as follows: SQTIHQWPATLVQPVGSPLSLECTVEGTSNPNLYWYRQAAGRGLQLLFYSVGIGQISSEVPQNLSASRPQDRQFILSSKKLLLSDSGFYLCACATGTLYEQYFGPGTRLTVT.